These 24 T cell receptor beta chains were all obtained from the same sample, sequenced in a study of T cells expressing NK-cell markers. With the 5' RACE reads reprocessed, TCRdb shows one record per CDR3 protein and no DNA. The table gives roughly 430,000 distinct CDR3 sequences; the top ten clones make up under 7.5% of it. Sequencing input: blood T cells: a sorted CD56 or NKG2C T cell subset, CD4+ or CD8+ T cells, or bulk PBMC T cells (not recorded which). The receptor set was obtained from a woman between 18 and 70 years old in good health.

J is TRBJ2-1 and V is TRBV30; the D gene TCRdb calls, TRBD2, cannot be checked with no DNA. CDR3 length: 15 residues. The V gene's germline CDR1 is GTSNPN and CDR2 SVGIG (reference sequence). Here the CDR3 reads CAWSLAGGPYNEQFF.

The chain recombines TRBV3-1 with TRBJ2-7. CDR3 length: 16 residues. Germline V gene sequence: CDR1 LGHDT, CDR2 YNNKEL (reference sequence). The CDR3 protein is CASSQDRSGSSYEQYF.

V gene TRBV27 combines with J gene TRBJ2-2; the D call of TRBD2 rests on TCRdb alone, since no DNA is present to check it. Per germline, CDR1 MNHEY and CDR2 SMNVEV (reference sequence). This CDR3 is built from 13 residues. CDR3 sequence: CASRSTSMGELFF.

The genes are TRBV19 and TRBJ2-3. The CDR3 is 13 residues long. The germline CDR1 and CDR2 sequences are LNHDA and SQIVND (reference sequence). CDR3 in amino acids: CASSMADTDTQYF.

This chain uses TRBV5-1 with TRBJ2-3. The length of the CDR3 is 13 residues. The germline V gene has CDR1 SGHRS and CDR2 YFSETQ. The CDR3 loop reads CASSLERADTQYF.

The gene calls are TRBV27 and TRBJ2-1; the D call from TCRdb, TRBD1, cannot be confirmed without DNA. The germline gives CDR1 MNHEY, CDR2 SMNVEV (reference sequence). The CDR3 sequence is 13 residues long. CDR3 protein: CASQGQGENEQFF.

The gene calls are TRBV11-2 and TRBJ2-3; TCRdb names TRBD2, which stays unverified in the absence of DNA. CDR3 length equals 19 residues. Germline V gives CDR1 SGHAT, CDR2 FQNNGV. The CDR3: CASRDPLSGSHPSTDTQYF.

This chain uses TRBV7-2 with TRBJ1-5. This CDR3 has 13 amino acids. The germline CDR1 and CDR2 sequences are SGHTA and FQGNSA. The CDR3 loop is CASSLAGTSPQHF.

The chain is built from TRBV5-6 and TRBJ1-2; TCRdb's D call, TRBD1, is unchecked because there is no DNA. CDR1 SGHDT and CDR2 YYEEEE come from the germline V gene. The CDR3 runs 14 residues. The CDR3 is CASSLAGKEPPYTF. The variable domain in full, with the rest retrieved from reference TRBV5-6 and TRBJ1-2, is DAGVTQSPTHLIKTRGQQVTLRCSPKSGHDTVSWYQQALGQGPQFIFQYYEEEERQRGNFPDRFSGHQFPNYSSELNVNALLLGDSALYLCASSLAGKEPPYTFGSGTRLTVV.

The chain recombines TRBV2 with TRBJ2-3. CDR1 and CDR2 (germline): SNHLY, FYNNEI. The CDR3 is made up of 13 amino acids. The CDR3 sequence: CASTWFGEDTQYF.

The chain carries TRBV4-3 and TRBJ2-3. CDR1 and CDR2 from the germline V gene are LGHNA and YSLEER. The CDR3 loop spans 13 amino acids. CDR3 amino acids: CASSQVGSDTQYF.

The chain has TRBV29-1 and TRBJ2-3. The CDR3 has 11 residues. CDR1 is SQVTM, CDR2 ANQGSEA, per germline. The CDR3 region is CSVAVTDTQYF.

The chain couples TRBV7-7 to TRBJ2-3; no DNA is available, so the TRBD1 call from TCRdb remains unchecked. Germline-derived CDR1 and CDR2 are SSHAT and FNYEAQ (reference sequence). This CDR3 contains 20 residues. CDR3 sequence: CASSLRDRTPPVEGTDTQYF.

The chain carries TRBV7-8 and TRBJ2-1; TCRdb lists TRBD2, though no DNA is available to test this call. The CDR3 is 14 amino acids. CDR1 and CDR2 (germline): SGHVS, FQNEAQ. CDR3 sequence reads: CASSPPGLPNEQFF.

The V call is TRBV5-6, the J call TRBJ2-7; TCRdb returns TRBD2, unconfirmable since there is no DNA. From germline, CDR1 is SGHDT and CDR2 YYEEEE. CDR3 length: 15 amino acids. CDR3 protein: CASSTRTSGGLEQYF.

V and J are TRBV29-1 and TRBJ2-5; TCRdb names TRBD2, which stays unverified in the absence of DNA. Germline V lookup: CDR1 SQVTM, CDR2 ANQGSEA. The CDR3 loop spans 12 amino acids. CDR3: CSVAGSGETQYF. The full variable domain, with the rest looked up from reference TRBV29-1 and TRBJ2-5, is SAVISQKPSRDICQRGTSLTIQCQVDSQVTMMFWYRQQPGQSLTLIATANQGSEATYESGFVIDKFPISRPNLTFSTLTVSNMSPEDSSIYLCSVAGSGETQYFGPGTRLLVL.

This chain joins TRBV21-1 and TRBJ2-3; as DNA is missing, the TRBD2 call by TCRdb cannot be tested. TRBV21-1 is labeled a pseudogene. The CDR3 sequence is 17 residues long. The CDR3 protein is CASSKGMEVLSTDTQYF.

This chain joins TRBV4-1 and TRBJ2-1; the TRBD2 assignment by TCRdb is unverifiable without DNA. Germline loops: CDR1 MGHRA, CDR2 YSYEKL. The CDR3 has 16 amino acids. CDR3 protein: CASSPIMAGGDNVQFF.

This chain uses TRBV13 with TRBJ1-2; the D gene TCRdb calls, TRBD1, cannot be checked with no DNA. This CDR3 spans 13 amino acids. The V gene's germline CDR1 is PRHDT and CDR2 FYEKMQ (reference sequence). The chain's CDR3 is CASRLTGSYGYTF.

V and J are TRBV7-2 and TRBJ1-4. Germline loops: CDR1 SGHTA, CDR2 FQGNSA. The length of the CDR3 is 15 residues. The CDR3 loop is CASSLIRQAGEKLFF.

The chain employs TRBV12-3 or TRBV12-4 and TRBJ1-5. There are 15 residues in the CDR3. The CDR3 loop reads CASSFEVNSNQPQHF.

The V gene is TRBV6-1, the J gene TRBJ1-5; TCRdb calls TRBD1, which cannot be checked without DNA. The CDR3 consists of 14 residues. CDR1 and CDR2 (germline): MNHNS, SASEGT. CDR3 region: CASSQPGGRQPQHF.

V gene TRBV15 combines with J gene TRBJ1-3. Looked up from germline, CDR1 is LNHNV and CDR2 is YYDKDF (reference sequence). This CDR3 is 13 amino acids long. The CDR3 here is CATSRVVGNTIYF.

This chain connects TRBV3-1 to TRBJ2-1. The CDR3 is 13 amino acids. Germline V gene sequence: CDR1 LGHDT, CDR2 YNNKEL (reference sequence). The CDR3 here is CASSPRHLNEQFF.